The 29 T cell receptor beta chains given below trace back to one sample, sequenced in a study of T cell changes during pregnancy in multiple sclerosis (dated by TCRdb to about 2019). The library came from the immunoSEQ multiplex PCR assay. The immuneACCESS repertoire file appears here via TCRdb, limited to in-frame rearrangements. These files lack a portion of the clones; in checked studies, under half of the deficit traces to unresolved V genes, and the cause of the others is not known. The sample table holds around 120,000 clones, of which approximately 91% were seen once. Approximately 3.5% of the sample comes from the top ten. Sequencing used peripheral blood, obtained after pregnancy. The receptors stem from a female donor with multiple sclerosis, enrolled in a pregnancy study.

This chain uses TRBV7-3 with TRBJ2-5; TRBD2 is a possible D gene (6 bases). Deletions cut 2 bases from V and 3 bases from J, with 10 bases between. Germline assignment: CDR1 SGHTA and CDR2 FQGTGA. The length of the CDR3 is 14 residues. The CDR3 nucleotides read TGTGCCAGCAGCTTATTCGGAGGGGAAGAGACCCAGTACTTC. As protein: CASSLFGGEETQYF.

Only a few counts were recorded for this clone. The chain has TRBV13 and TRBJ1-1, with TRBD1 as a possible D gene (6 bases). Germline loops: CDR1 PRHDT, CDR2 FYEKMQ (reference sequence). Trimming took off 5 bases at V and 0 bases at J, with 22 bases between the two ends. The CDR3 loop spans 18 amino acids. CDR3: CASSQASQGTNMNTEAFF. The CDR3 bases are TGTGCCAGCAGCCAAGCCTCCCAGGGGACCAATATGAACACTGAAGCTTTCTTT. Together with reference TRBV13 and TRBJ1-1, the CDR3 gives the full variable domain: AAGVIQSPRHLIKEKRETATLKCYPIPRHDTVYWYQQGPGQDPQFLISFYEKMQSDKGSIPDRFSAQQFSDYHSELNMSSLELGDSALYFCASSQASQGTNMNTEAFFGQGTRLTVV.

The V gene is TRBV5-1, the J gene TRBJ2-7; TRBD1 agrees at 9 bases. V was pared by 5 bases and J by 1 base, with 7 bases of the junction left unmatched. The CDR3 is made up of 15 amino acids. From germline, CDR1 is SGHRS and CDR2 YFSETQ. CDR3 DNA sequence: TGCGCCAGCAGGGGACTGGGGACAGGGTCCTACGAGCAGTACTTC. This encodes CASRGLGTGSYEQYF.

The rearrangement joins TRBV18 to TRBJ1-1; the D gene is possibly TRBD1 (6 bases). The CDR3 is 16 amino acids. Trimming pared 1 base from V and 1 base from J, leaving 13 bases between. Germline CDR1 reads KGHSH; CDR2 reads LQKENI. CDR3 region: CASSPLWGRENTEAFF. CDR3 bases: TGTGCCAGCTCACCACTTTGGGGGCGCGAGAACACTGAAGCTTTCTTT.

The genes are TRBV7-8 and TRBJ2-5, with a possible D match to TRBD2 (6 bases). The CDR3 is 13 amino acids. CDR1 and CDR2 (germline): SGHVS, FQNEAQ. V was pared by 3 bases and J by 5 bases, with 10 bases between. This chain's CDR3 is CASSFGGPETQYF. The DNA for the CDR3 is TGTGCCAGCAGCTTCGGGGGTCCCGAGACCCAGTACTTC.

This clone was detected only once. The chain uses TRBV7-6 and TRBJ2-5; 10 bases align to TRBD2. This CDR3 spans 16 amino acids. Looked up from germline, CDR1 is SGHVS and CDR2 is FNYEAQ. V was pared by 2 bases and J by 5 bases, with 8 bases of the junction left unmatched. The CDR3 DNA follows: TGTGCCAGCAGCTTATTACCAGCGGGGGGGAGGGAGACCCAGTACTTC. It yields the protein CASSLLPAGGRETQYF.

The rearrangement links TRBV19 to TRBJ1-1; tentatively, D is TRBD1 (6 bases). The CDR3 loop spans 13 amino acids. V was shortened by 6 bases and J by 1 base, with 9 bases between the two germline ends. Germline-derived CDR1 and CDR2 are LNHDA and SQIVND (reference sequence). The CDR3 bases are TGTGCCAGTAGGGACAGCAGGAACACTGAAGCTTTCTTT. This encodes CASRDSRNTEAFF.

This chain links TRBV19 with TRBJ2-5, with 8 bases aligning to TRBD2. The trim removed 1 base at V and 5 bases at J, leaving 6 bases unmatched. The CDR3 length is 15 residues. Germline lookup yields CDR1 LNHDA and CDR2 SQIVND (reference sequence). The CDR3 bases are TGTGCCAGTAGTATAGCGGGGGGGCAAGGTGAGACCCAGTACTTC. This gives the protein CASSIAGGQGETQYF.

The CDR3 DNA sequence: TGTGCCAGTAGAAGGGGTTCCTACAATGAGCAGTTCTTC. This codes for CASRRGSYNEQFF. The rearrangement uses TRBV19 and TRBJ2-1; D perhaps matches TRBD1 (5 bases). Trimming pared 6 bases from V and 1 base from J, leaving 7 bases between. Germline CDR1 reads LNHDA; CDR2 reads SQIVND (reference sequence). The CDR3 consists of 13 residues.

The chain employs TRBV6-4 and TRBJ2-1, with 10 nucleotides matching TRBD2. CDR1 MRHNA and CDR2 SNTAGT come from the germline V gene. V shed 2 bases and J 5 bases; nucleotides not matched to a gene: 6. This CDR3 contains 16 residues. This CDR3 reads CASSDGERGGHNEQFF. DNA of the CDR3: TGTGCCAGCAGTGACGGCGAGCGGGGGGGCCACAATGAGCAGTTCTTC.

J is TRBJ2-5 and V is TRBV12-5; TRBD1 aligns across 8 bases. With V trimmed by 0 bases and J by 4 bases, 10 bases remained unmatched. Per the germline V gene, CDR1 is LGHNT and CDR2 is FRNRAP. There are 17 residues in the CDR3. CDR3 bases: TGTGCTAGTGGTTTGGTATTAGGTACAGGGGGTCCAGAGACCCAGTACTTC. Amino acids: CASGLVLGTGGPETQYF.

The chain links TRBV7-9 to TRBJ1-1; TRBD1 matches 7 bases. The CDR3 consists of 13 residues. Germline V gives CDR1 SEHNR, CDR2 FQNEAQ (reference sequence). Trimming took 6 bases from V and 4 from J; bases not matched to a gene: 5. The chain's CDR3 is CASSSTGVTEAFF. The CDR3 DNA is TGTGCCAGCAGTTCAACAGGGGTCACTGAAGCTTTCTTT.

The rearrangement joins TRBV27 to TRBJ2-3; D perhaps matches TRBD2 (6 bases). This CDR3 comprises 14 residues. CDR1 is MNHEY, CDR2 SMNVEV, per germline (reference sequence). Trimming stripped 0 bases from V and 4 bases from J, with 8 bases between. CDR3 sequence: CASSLSTGADTQYF. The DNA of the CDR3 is TGTGCCAGCAGTTTATCCACGGGGGCAGATACGCAGTATTTT.

In nucleotides, the CDR3 is TGTGCCTGGAGTGAGGAGAGCTCCTACGAGCAGTACTTC. Translation gives CAWSEESSYEQYF. V and J are TRBV30 and TRBJ2-7; D call uncertain. Germline V gene lookup returns CDR1 GTSNPN and CDR2 SVGIG (reference sequence). The CDR3 sequence is 13 residues long. V lost 1 base to trimming and J lost 0 bases, with 7 bases between them.

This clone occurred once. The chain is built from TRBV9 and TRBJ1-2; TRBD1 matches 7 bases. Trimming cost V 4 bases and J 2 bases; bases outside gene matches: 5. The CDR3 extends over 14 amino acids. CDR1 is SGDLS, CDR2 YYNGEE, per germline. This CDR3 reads CASSTGQANYGYTF. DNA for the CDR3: TGTGCCAGCAGCACCGGACAGGCGAACTATGGCTACACCTTC.

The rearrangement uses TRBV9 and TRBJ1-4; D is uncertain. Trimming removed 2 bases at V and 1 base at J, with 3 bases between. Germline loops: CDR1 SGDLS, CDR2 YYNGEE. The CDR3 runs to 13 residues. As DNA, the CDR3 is TGTGCCAGCAGCGTCGGAACTAATGAAAAACTGTTTTTT. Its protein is CASSVGTNEKLFF.

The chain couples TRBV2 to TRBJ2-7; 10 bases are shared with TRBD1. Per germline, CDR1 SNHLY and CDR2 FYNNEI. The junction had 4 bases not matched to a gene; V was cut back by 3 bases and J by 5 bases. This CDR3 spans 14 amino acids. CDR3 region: CASSEGQGWNEQYF. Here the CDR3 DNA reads TGTGCCAGCAGTGAGGGACAGGGGTGGAACGAGCAGTACTTC.

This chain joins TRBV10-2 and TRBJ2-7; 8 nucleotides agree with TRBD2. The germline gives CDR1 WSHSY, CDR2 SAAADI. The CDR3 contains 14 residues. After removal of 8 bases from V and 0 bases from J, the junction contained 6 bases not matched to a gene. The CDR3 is CASSGTRSSYEQYF. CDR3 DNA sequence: TGCGCCAGCTCCGGGACTAGGAGCTCCTACGAGCAGTACTTC.

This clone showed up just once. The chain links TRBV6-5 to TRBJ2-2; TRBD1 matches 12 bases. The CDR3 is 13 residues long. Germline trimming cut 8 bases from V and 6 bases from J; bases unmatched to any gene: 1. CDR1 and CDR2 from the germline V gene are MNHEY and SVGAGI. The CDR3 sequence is CASGTGGAGELFF. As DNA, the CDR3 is TGTGCCAGCGGGACAGGGGGCGCCGGGGAGCTGTTTTTT.

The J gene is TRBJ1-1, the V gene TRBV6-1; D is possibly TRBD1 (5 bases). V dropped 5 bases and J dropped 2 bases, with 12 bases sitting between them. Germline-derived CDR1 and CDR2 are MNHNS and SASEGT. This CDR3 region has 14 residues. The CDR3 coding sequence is TGTGCCAGCAGTCTGATGACAGAAAACACTGAAGCTTTCTTT. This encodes CASSLMTENTEAFF.

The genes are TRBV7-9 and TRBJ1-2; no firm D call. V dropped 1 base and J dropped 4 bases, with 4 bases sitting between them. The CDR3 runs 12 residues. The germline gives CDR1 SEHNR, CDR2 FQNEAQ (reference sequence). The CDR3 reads CASSLDFYGYTF. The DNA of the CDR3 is TGTGCCAGCAGCTTAGACTTCTATGGCTACACCTTC.

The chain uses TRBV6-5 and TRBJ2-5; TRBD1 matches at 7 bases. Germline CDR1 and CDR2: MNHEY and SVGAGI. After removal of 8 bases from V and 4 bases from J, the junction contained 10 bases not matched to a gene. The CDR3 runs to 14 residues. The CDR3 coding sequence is TGTGCCAGCGGGCAAACAGGGGTACGAGAGACCCAGTACTTC. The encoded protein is CASGQTGVRETQYF.

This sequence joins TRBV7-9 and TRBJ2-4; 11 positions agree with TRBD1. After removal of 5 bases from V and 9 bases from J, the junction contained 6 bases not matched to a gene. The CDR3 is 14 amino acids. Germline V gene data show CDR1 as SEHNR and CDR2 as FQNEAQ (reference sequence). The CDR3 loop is CASSRTGGAGIQYF. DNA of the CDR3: TGTGCCAGCAGCCGGACAGGGGGCGCCGGCATTCAGTACTTC.

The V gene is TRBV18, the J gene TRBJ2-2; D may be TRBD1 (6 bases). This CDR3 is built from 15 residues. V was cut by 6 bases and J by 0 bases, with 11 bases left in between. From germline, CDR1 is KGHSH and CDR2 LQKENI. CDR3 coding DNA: TGTGCCAGCTCGGATAGGGGGACGAACACCGGGGAGCTGTTTTTT. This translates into CASSDRGTNTGELFF.

The CDR3 DNA sequence: TGTGCCAGCAGCTTGTCGGGGGGAACCTACGAGCAGTACTTC. It encodes CASSLSGGTYEQYF. V gene TRBV5-4 combines with J gene TRBJ2-7; 7 bases align to TRBD2. Germline V CDR1 and CDR2: SGHNT, YYREEE (reference sequence). This CDR3 is 14 amino acids long. The junction had 3 bases not matched to a gene; V was cut back by 1 base and J by 2 bases. The whole variable domain, remainder taken from reference TRBV5-4 and TRBJ2-7, is ETGVTQSPTHLIKTRGQQVTLRCSSQSGHNTVSWYQQALGQGPQFIFQYYREEENGRGNFPPRFSGLQFPNYSSELNVNALELDDSALYLCASSLSGGTYEQYFGPGTRLTVT.

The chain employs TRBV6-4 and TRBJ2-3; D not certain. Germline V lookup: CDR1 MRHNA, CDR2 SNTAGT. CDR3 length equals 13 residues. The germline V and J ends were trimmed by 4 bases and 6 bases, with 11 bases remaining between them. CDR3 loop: CASSVTGMDTQYF. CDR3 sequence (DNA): TGTGCCAGCAGTGTGACTGGCATGGATACGCAGTATTTT.

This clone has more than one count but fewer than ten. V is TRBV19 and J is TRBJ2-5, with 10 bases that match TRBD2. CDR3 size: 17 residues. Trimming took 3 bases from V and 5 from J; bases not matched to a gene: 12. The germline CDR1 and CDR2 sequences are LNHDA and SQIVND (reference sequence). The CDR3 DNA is TGTGCCAGTAGTATTGGCTTAGCGGGGGGCCGGGGGGAGACCCAGTACTTC. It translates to CASSIGLAGGRGETQYF.

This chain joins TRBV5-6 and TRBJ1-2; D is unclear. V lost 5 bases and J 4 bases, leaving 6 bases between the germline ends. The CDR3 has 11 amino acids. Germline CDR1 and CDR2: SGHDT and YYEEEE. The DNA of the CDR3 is TGTGCCAGCAGTCACAGCTATGGCTACACCTTC. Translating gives CASSHSYGYTF.

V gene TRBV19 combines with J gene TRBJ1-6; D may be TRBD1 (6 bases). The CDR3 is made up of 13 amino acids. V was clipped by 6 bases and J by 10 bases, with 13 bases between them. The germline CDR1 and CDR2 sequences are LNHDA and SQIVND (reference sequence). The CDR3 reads CASRDTGNSPLHF. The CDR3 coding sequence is TGTGCCAGTAGAGACACAGGGAACTCACCCCTCCACTTT.